Shown below are 5 T cell receptor beta chains from a single sample sequenced in a study of cytomegalovirus exposure and HLA in healthy donors. PCR was performed using 60 Vbeta and 13 Jbeta primers. The protocol was immunoSEQ multiplex PCR, while the TCRdb copy is restricted to in-frame clones and leaves out a portion. The table lists under 200,000 clones, over 70% of them singletons. Sequences were obtained from PBMCs. Source of these receptors: a woman between 50 and 59 years old in good health and CMV-seropositive.

The J gene is TRBJ1-2, the V gene TRBV7-2; D is unresolved. The germline gives CDR1 SGHTA, CDR2 FQGNSA. This CDR3 spans 16 amino acids. Trimming pared 7 bases from V and 2 bases from J, leaving 20 bases between. For the CDR3, the DNA is TGTGCCAGCACCCTCGGAGCGGCAGCTGGGAACTATGGCTACACCTTC. As protein: CASTLGAAAGNYGYTF.

This rearrangement joins TRBV18 to TRBJ1-1; TRBD1 matches 7 bases. The CDR3 extends over 13 amino acids. J gave up 4 bases and V 4 bases, and 3 bases lay outside the gene matches. The germline CDR1 and CDR2 sequences are KGHSH and LQKENI. The CDR3 coding sequence is TGTGCCAGCTCACAGACAGGGACCACTGAAGCTTTCTTT. It codes for CASSQTGTTEAFF.

The chain carries TRBV5-6 and TRBJ2-7; 8 bases line up with TRBD1. Trimming cost V 4 bases and J 3 bases; bases outside gene matches: 3. The CDR3 is 13 residues long. Germline assignment: CDR1 SGHDT and CDR2 YYEEEE. In nucleotides, the CDR3 is TGTGCCAGCAGCCACGGACAGGGCTACGAGCAGTACTTC. This sequence encodes CASSHGQGYEQYF. Full variable domain (outside the CDR3, taken from reference TRBV5-6 and TRBJ2-7): DAGVTQSPTHLIKTRGQQVTLRCSPKSGHDTVSWYQQALGQGPQFIFQYYEEEERQRGNFPDRFSGHQFPNYSSELNVNALLLGDSALYLCASSHGQGYEQYFGPGTRLTVT.

The gene calls are TRBV27 and TRBJ1-2; D might be TRBD1 (5 bases). Per the germline V gene, CDR1 is MNHEY and CDR2 is SMNVEV (reference sequence). The CDR3 is 12 residues long. V was cut by 4 bases and J by 5 bases, with 8 bases left in between. CDR3 bases: TGTGCCAGCAGTTCGCAGGGATATGGCTACACCTTC. Its protein is CASSSQGYGYTF.

DNA for the CDR3: TGTGCCAGCAGCCAACCCCCGGGTAGATGGGGGGTTGAAGATACGCAGTATTTT. As protein: CASSQPPGRWGVEDTQYF. The J gene is TRBJ2-3, the V gene TRBV7-9, with D possibly being TRBD2 (6 bases). Germline V CDR1 and CDR2: SEHNR, FQNEAQ (reference sequence). Trimming removed 5 bases at V and 5 bases at J, with 26 bases between. The CDR3 consists of 18 residues. The variable domain in full, completed from reference TRBV7-9 and TRBJ2-3, reads DTGVSQNPRHKITKRGQNVTFRCDPISEHNRLYWYRQTLGQGPEFLTYFQNEAQLEKSRLLSDRFSAERPKGSFSTLEIQRTEQGDSAMYLCASSQPPGRWGVEDTQYFGPGTRLTVL.